A selection of T cell receptor beta chains follows, all from one sample in a study of cytomegalovirus exposure and HLA in healthy donors. Produced via immunoSEQ multiplex PCR; TCRdb's table is partial and in-frame only. The table lists just under 150,000 clones, approximately 86% of them singletons. Material for sequencing was PBMCs. The receptors derive from a man in his late teens or twenties in good health and CMV-seropositive. Each CDR3 is given with its conserved first and last residue. A D gene is named only where the DNA matches it firmly. The size of a clone is reported for some rows only, either as once, few or many, or as a class for expanded clones.

J,length,D,size,V,CDR3,DNA
TRBJ2-2,16,-,once,TRBV27,CASSTGQTPNTGELFF,TGTGCCAGCAGTACTGGACAGACGCCGAACACCGGGGAGCTGTTTTTT
TRBJ1-6,16,-,-,TRBV5-5,CASSLADTQLGSPLHF,TGTGCCAGCAGCTTGGCAGATACTCAGCTAGGTTCACCCCTCCACTTT
TRBJ1-2,14,-,few,TRBV30,CAWRTFGGKDGYTF,TGTGCCTGGAGAACCTTCGGGGGGAAGGATGGCTACACCTTC
TRBJ1-5,15,-,-,TRBV27,CASSQGRVGNQPQHF,TGTGCCAGCAGCCAGGGGCGAGTTGGCAATCAGCCCCAGCATTTT
TRBJ2-1,15,TRBD2,-,TRBV25-1,CASSEASGSYNEQFF,TGTGCCAGCAGTGAGGCTAGCGGCTCCTACAATGAGCAGTTCTTC
TRBJ1-1,15,TRBD1,-,TRBV5-1,CASSLDRGGGTEAFF,TGCGCCAGCAGCCTAGACAGGGGAGGAGGCACTGAAGCTTTCTTT
TRBJ1-4,16,TRBD1,-,TRBV5-1,CASSLGVRTGNEKLFF,TGCGCCAGCAGCTTGGGCGTCCGGACAGGGAATGAAAAACTGTTTTTT
TRBJ2-2,16,-,-,TRBV27,CASSLSRQPLTGELFF,TGTGCCAGCAGTTTGTCAAGACAGCCACTGACCGGGGAGCTGTTTTTT
TRBJ1-5,16,TRBD1,-,TRBV2,CASSLRQGANNQPQHF,TGTGCCAGCAGCCTTCGACAGGGGGCCAACAATCAGCCCCAGCATTTT
TRBJ2-3,15,TRBD2,-,TRBV19,CASSSLAGATDTQYF,TGTGCCAGTAGTTCTCTAGCGGGGGCCACAGATACGCAGTATTTT
TRBJ2-7,15,TRBD2,once,TRBV10-2,CASSAGLAGVDEQYF,TGCGCCAGCAGCGCGGGACTAGCGGGAGTCGACGAGCAGTACTTC
TRBJ1-1,15,TRBD1,-,TRBV4-1,CASSREGQGYTEAFF,TGCGCCAGCAGCCGCGAGGGACAGGGATACACTGAAGCTTTCTTT
TRBJ2-5,14,-,-,TRBV7-9,CASSSTPRGETQYF,TGTGCCAGCAGCTCGACTCCTCGGGGAGAGACCCAGTACTTC
TRBJ1-2,14,-,many,TRBV6-4,CASSDSSGGYGYTF,TGTGCCAGCAGTGACTCCTCGGGGGGCTATGGCTACACCTTC
TRBJ1-1,14,TRBD1,-,TRBV30,CAWTPGQGSTEAFF,TGTGCCTGGACTCCGGGACAGGGGAGCACTGAAGCTTTCTTT
TRBJ2-7,15,-,-,TRBV9,CASSAAGGPSYEQYF,TGTGCCAGCAGCGCTGCGGGTGGGCCCTCCTACGAGCAGTACTTC
TRBJ2-3,13,-,-,TRBV5-1,CASSGAGTDTQYF,TGCGCCAGCAGCGGGGCGGGGACAGATACGCAGTATTTT
TRBJ1-2,13,TRBD1,-,TRBV27,CASSGTGPYGYTF,TGTGCCAGCAGCGGGACAGGACCCTATGGCTACACCTTC
TRBJ1-5,12,-,-,TRBV28,CASSHQNQPQHF,TGTGCCAGCAGTCATCAGAATCAGCCCCAGCATTTT
TRBJ2-7,13,TRBD2,-,TRBV5-6,CASSHTSGYEQYF,TGTGCCAGCAGCCATACTAGCGGCTACGAGCAGTACTTC
TRBJ2-3,14,-,few,TRBV7-9,CAGFKRGNTDTQYF,TGTGCCGGGTTTAAACGGGGGAACACAGATACGCAGTATTTT
TRBJ1-2,13,-,-,TRBV6-5,CASTTGSNYGYTF,TGTGCCAGCACTACCGGGAGCAACTATGGCTACACCTTC
TRBJ1-5,18,TRBD1,-,TRBV7-8,CASSLGSFRDRGDQPQHF,TGTGCCAGCAGCTTAGGGTCCTTCCGGGACAGGGGAGATCAGCCCCAGCATTTT
TRBJ2-2,16,TRBD2,few,TRBV7-2,CASSQKGTSGRGELFF,TGTGCCAGCAGCCAGAAGGGGACTAGCGGGAGAGGGGAGCTGTTTTTT
TRBJ2-2,13,TRBD1,-,TRBV5-5,CARSRTGNGELFF,TGTGCCAGAAGCCGGACAGGGAACGGGGAGCTGTTTTTT
TRBJ1-2,18,TRBD1,few,TRBV13,CASSLFGTGTSGSYGYTF,TGTGCCAGCAGCTTATTTGGGACAGGGACGTCTGGATCCTATGGCTACACCTTC
TRBJ2-3,14,-,-,TRBV2,CASSENSRTDTQYF,TGTGCCAGCAGTGAAAACAGCCGCACAGATACGCAGTATTTT
TRBJ2-7,14,-,-,TRBV10-3,CAISDKGYRGEQYF,TGTGCCATCAGTGATAAAGGCTACCGCGGGGAGCAGTACTTC
TRBJ1-4,18,-,-,TRBV5-1,CASSPQGLGVTTNEKLFF,TGCGCCAGCAGCCCCCAGGGGTTGGGCGTTACAACTAATGAAAAACTGTTTTTT